This section outlines one T cell receptor (beta chain) sequence together with its context. This clone was found a few times. It lacks a known antigen. No quality values exist for individual bases; no much larger clone is one base distant. The EasySep Human CD8+ T Cell Enrichment Kit was used on day 10 to isolate CD8+ T cells from every culture. This record belongs to a study of CD8 T cell repertoires and HIV-1 epitope variants (dated by TCRdb to 2018 to 2021). Regarding the complete study: In separate culture wells, T cells were stimulated with each of twenty-five peptides that represented autologous and known Gag and Nef epitope variants. Tested epitopes included three Gag epitope families and Nef HW9 and YT9. Running each culture condition in triplicate, except for one peptide done in duplicate, gave a total of about 83 T cell cultures. Among the control conditions were a peptide pool of CMV, EBV and flu, the Ebola AY9 epitope serving as a negative control, and a well with no peptide. For approximately 11 days the cultures were kept in IMDM with gentamicin, and on days 3 and 7 half of the media was changed with IL-2, IL-7 and IL-15 added. A 1M T cell aliquot was kept as an uncultured baseline condition, separate from the roughly 87 T cell cultures. T cells were enriched using the EasySep Human T Cell Enrichment Kit and then co-cultured with an equal number of autologous T cell-negative cells acting as antigen-presenting cells.

Sequencing of TCR beta CDR3 regions was performed at survey depth on the immunoSEQ platform. The QIAamp DNA micro kit was used to extract genomic DNA from every cultured and uncultured CD8+ T cell population. The paper's processing steps were these. Samples with fewer than 5,000 productive reads were excluded, which removed about 6.5% of the roughly 75 HIV peptide-stimulated cultures. A MANAFEST web app trimmed sequences to CDR3 and removed nonproductive sequences, CDR3s under 5 amino acids, and those not starting C or ending F/W. Clonotypes were classified as antigen-specific only if expansion was observed in at least 2 of 3 replicates versus the no-peptide control at FDR 0.01, only within one epitope family. A specific clonotype also had to show a frequency at least fivefold higher than in wells stimulated with peptides from other epitope families. TCRdb obtained this table from immuneACCESS and retained in-frame rearrangements with V and J assigned. These tables miss some clones; where compared with another copy, unresolved V genes account for less than half of the shortfall, and the remainder is unexplained. V and J calls and clone size are copied from that table; D and trimming were computed from the DNA. Across this sample there are more than 4,000 clones, with under 70% seen only once. Around 43% of the sample belongs to the ten largest clones.

From the cysteine through the phenylalanine, the CDR3 covers 16 amino acids. Only the CDR3 region is kept as DNA, spanning 48 bases read in frame from base 1. Clipping removes 0 bases from V and 6 bases from J, with 7 as the unmatched junction base count. As encoded in the germline V gene, CDR1 is LGHNA while CDR2 is YSLEER. Here is what the overall study found, with its caveats: The assay identified only TCR beta chains and indicated proliferation in response to antigen, without indicating T cell function or cytokine profile. Roughly 5 clonotypes recognized the Nef KF9 family and one clonotype recognized the HW9 family, while no responses were seen to the TAALDMSHF plasma variant. Eight to ten antigen-specific TCR beta clonotypes were identified, and 6 or 7 of them appeared cross-reactive for autologous or known escape epitope variants.

Sequences were obtained from cultured CD8+ T cells derived from PBMCs. This TCR derives from a male donor with HIV. The rearranged segments are TRBV4-3 and TRBJ2-1, and TRBD2 matches 8 of the central bases. The encoded CDR3 is CASSQDPAGASNEQFF. The DNA sequence is given as TGCGCCAGCAGCCAAGACCCAGCGGGGGCCTCCAATGAGCAGTTCTTC.